This T cell receptor beta chain came from a study of blood T cell repertoires in COVID-19. Study context: The United States, Italy and Spain provided the acute and convalescent COVID-19 samples.

Clones were sequenced by immunoSEQ multiplex PCR, and TCRdb holds only the in-frame ones, with some missing. The sample carries roughly 410,000 clones, around 91% recorded once. Germline values: CDR1 MDHEN, CDR2 SYDVKM. CDR3 length: 13 amino acids. The trim removed 10 bases at V and 4 bases at J, leaving 9 bases unmatched. This chain links TRBV28 with TRBJ1-1, with 7 bases aligning to TRBD1. This TCR was recovered from a woman between 40 and 55 years old with COVID-19, enrolled during active disease. The source material was peripheral blood. The CDR3 DNA follows: TGTGCCACTGACAGGGCCCCGGGCACTGAAGCTTTCTTT. This translates into CATDRAPGTEAFF.